The present T cell receptor beta chain was sequenced within a study of blood T cell repertoires in COVID-19. The CDR3 spans 14 residues. V was trimmed by 3 bases and J by 8 bases, leaving 13 bases between them. Looked up from germline, CDR1 is LNHDA and CDR2 is SQIVND (reference sequence). Measured with immunoSEQ multiplex PCR; TCRdb has only the in-frame clones, and not every one. The table records roughly 92,000 clones, around 87% of them present only once. The chain recombines TRBV19 with TRBJ1-4; no definite D call. Sequences were obtained from peripheral blood. The clonotype was recovered from a human donor with acute or convalescent COVID-19. The donor label of this sample is uncertain. CDR3 bases: TGTGCCAGTAGTATTAGTGGAGGCCAAGAAAAACTGTTTTTT. This translates into CASSISGGQEKLFF.